This T cell receptor (beta chain) was retrieved from a study of OX40 agonist ivuxolimab in advanced cancers. Study summary: Ivuxolimab, an antibody acting as an agonist of OX40 (CD134), was used to treat patients.

The CDR3 spans 17 residues. Per the germline V gene, CDR1 is SGHDT and CDR2 is YYEEEE. With 3 bases removed from V and 8 bases from J, the gap between germline ends came to 23 bases. This clone has more than one count but fewer than ten. Patients with autoimmune history or systemic immunosuppression were excluded. TCRdb's copy holds only in-frame clones and misses some; the assay was immunoSEQ multiplex PCR. The sample includes some 80,000 clones, 92% seen only once; the top ten take over 8.5%. The sequence derives from an adult with an advanced solid tumor such as melanoma, head and neck, liver or kidney cancer. Sequencing was performed on CD4+ or CD8+ T cells sorted from blood, taken in a trial of the OX40 agonist ivuxolimab. The V call is TRBV5-6, the J call TRBJ1-4; TRBD1 might be the D (6 bases). For the CDR3, the DNA is TGTGCCAGCAGCTACCCCAACCTTGGCGGGGGGCGGGAAAAACTGTTTTTT. Translating gives CASSYPNLGGGREKLFF.